These T cell receptor beta chains were read from a single sample in a study of response to subunit inactivated influenza vaccine. Each CDR3 protein gets one entry after TCRdb re-called the RT-PCR reads with MiXCR. There are 600,000 to 700,000 distinct CDR3 sequences in the sample; 11% to 15% occur only once, and roughly 7.2% lies in the top ten. Here the sequenced sample was PBMCs from blood, taken roughly 2 weeks before vaccination. The receptors were sampled from a man aged 50-60 years who received an inactivated influenza vaccine. Each CDR3 is given with its conserved first and last residue. The D gene is left open where the match is weak. A row's size may be missing; if present it is once, few, many or a size class.

>TRBJ2-4|TRBV12-3/TRBV12-4|many|-
CASSRMTVQNIQYF
TGTGCCAGCAGCCGTATGACAGTCCAAAACATTCAGTACTTC
>TRBJ1-1|TRBV10-3|-|-
CAISESSGGSDTEAFF
TGTGCCATCAGTGAGTCGAGCGGGGGATCGGACACTGAAGCTTTCTTT
>TRBJ2-3|TRBV15|few|-
CATATGSLKGNTQYF
TGTGCCACCGCGACGGGGTCCTTAAAGGGGAATACGCAGTATTTT
>TRBJ2-1|TRBV12-3/TRBV12-4|-|-
CASSLVPHEQFF
TGTGCCAGCAGTTTAGTTCCCCATGAGCAGTTCTTC
>TRBJ2-2|TRBV7-8|many|TRBD2
CASSLRREWTGELFF
TGTGCCAGCAGCTTACGGCGGGAGTGGACCGGGGAGCTGTTTTTT
>TRBJ2-1|TRBV10-3|few|TRBD1
CATKNRDRGHNEQFF
TGTGCCACCAAGAACCGGGACAGGGGGCACAATGAGCAGTTCTTC
>TRBJ2-1|TRBV20-1|few|-
CSARVPGLNEQFF
TGCAGTGCTAGAGTCCCGGGATTGAATGAGCAGTTCTTC
>TRBJ1-2|TRBV5-1|few|TRBD1
CASSLGDSPGYTF
TGCGCCAGCAGCTTGGGGGACAGCCCTGGCTACACCTTC
>TRBJ1-2|TRBV20-1|few|TRBD1
CSARDRDRGAGYGYTF
TGCAGTGCTAGAGATCGGGACAGGGGTGCCGGCTATGGCTACACCTTC
>TRBJ1-2|TRBV28|few|-
CASSGLGTRDGYTF
TGTGCCAGCAGTGGATTAGGGACGCGGGATGGCTACACCTTC
>TRBJ2-3|TRBV5-5|many|-
CASSLAWAPRGGGTQYF
TGTGCCAGCAGCTTGGCTTGGGCCCCGAGGGGCGGAGGTACGCAGTATTTT
>TRBJ1-3|TRBV5-1|many|-
CASSLTGSGNTIYF
TGTGCCAGCAGTTTAACAGGCTCTGGAAACACCATATATTTT
>TRBJ2-2|TRBV28|few|TRBD1
CASSFFDRGDTGELFF
TGTGCCAGCAGTTTTTTTGACAGGGGAGACACCGGGGAGCTGTTTTTT
>TRBJ2-1|TRBV7-8|-|-
CASSLVASNSYNEQFF
TGTGCCAGCAGCTTAGTAGCGTCAAACTCCTACAATGAGCAGTTCTTC
>TRBJ2-5|TRBV4-3|-|-
CASSPLEYQETPF
TGCGCCAGCAGCCCTTTGGAGTACCAAGAGACCCCCTTC
>TRBJ2-7|TRBV5-1|few|-
CASSRRGGGGPREQYF
TGCGCCAGCAGCCGCAGGGGAGGGGGAGGCCCCCGCGAGCAGTACTTC